A single T cell receptor beta chain is shown here with its context. The sample belongs to a study of blood T cell repertoires in COVID-19. Overall study context: The United States, Italy and Spain provided the acute and convalescent COVID-19 samples. PBMCs, B-cell-depleted T cells, or T cells were the source of the cDNA or gDNA that made up the material.

Generated by immunoSEQ multiplex PCR, the TCRdb table keeps only in-frame clones and is missing some. The table has under 90,000 clones, around 86% seen once. Trimming took off 1 base at V and 4 bases at J, with 13 bases between the two ends. The germline CDR1 and CDR2 sequences are KGHSH and LQKENI. This CDR3 contains 15 residues. The clonotype was recovered from a woman aged 80 or older with active or convalescent COVID-19. Input material: peripheral blood. The chain uses TRBV18 and TRBJ1-1, with D perhaps matching TRBD1 (5 bases). This CDR3 is CASSPLMSGITEAFF. In DNA, the CDR3 is TGTGCCAGCTCACCACTTATGTCAGGGATCACTGAAGCTTTCTTT.